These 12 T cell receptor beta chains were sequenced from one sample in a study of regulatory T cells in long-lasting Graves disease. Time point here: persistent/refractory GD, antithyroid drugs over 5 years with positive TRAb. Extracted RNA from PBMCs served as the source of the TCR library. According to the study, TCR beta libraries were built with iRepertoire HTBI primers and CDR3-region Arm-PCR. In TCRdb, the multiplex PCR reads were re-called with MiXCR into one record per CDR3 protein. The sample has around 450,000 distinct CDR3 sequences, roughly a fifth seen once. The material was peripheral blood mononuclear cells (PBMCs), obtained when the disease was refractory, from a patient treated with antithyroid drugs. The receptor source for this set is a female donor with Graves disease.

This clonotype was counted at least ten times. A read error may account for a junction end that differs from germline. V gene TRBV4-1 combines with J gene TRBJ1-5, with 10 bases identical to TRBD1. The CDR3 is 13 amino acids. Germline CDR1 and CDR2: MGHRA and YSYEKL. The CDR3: CASSQDRGQPQHF. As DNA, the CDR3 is TGTGCCAGCAGTCAGGACAGGGGGCAGCCCCAGCATTTT.

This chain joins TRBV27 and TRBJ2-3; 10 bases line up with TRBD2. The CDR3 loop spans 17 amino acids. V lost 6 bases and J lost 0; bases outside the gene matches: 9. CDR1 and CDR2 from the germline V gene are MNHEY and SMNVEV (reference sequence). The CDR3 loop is CASSETSGWASTDTQYF. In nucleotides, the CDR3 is TGTGCCAGCAGCGAGACTAGCGGGTGGGCTAGCACAGATACGCAGTATTTT.

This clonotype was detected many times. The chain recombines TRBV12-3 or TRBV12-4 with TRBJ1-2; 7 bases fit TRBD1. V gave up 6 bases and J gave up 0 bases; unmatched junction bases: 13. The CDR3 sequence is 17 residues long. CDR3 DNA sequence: TGTGCCAGCAGACACTACGGACAGGCCTTTCCTAACTATGGCTACACCTTC. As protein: CASRHYGQAFPNYGYTF.

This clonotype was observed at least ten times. CDR3 DNA sequence: TGTGCCAGCAGCTCGGGGACAGTCTATGGCTACACCTTC. Translation: CASSSGTVYGYTF. The rearrangement links TRBV28 to TRBJ1-2; 7 nucleotides align to TRBD1. J was trimmed by 4 bases and V by 6 bases; bases with no gene match: 5. Looked up from germline, CDR1 is MDHEN and CDR2 is SYDVKM. There are 13 residues in the CDR3.

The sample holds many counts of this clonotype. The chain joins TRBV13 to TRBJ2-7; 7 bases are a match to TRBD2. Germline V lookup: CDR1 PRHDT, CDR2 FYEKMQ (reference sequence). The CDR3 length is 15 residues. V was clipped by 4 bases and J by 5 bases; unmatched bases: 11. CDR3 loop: CASSSHRAGGNEQYF. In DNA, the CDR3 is TGTGCCAGCAGCTCTCACCGGGCCGGGGGGAACGAGCAGTACTTC.

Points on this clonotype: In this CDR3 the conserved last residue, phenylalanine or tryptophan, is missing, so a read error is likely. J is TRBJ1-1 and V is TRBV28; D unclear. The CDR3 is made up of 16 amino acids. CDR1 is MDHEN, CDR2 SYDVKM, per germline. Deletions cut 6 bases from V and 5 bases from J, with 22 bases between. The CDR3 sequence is CASSGYRHEGGTEAFL. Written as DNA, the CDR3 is TGTGCCAGCAGCGGCTACAGACACGAGGGTGGGACTGAAGCTTTCCTT.

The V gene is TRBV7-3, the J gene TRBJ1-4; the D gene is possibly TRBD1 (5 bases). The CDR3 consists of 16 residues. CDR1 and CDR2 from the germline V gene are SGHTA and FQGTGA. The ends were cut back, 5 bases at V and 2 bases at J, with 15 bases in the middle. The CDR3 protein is CASSTGLRVTNEKLFF. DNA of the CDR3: TGTGCCAGCAGCACCGGCCTCAGGGTGACTAATGAAAAACTGTTTTTT.

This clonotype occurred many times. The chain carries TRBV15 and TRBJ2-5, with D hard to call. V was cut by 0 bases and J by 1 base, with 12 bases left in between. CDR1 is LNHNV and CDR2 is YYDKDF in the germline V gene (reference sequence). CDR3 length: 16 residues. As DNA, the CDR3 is TGTGCCACCAGCAGAGATTGGTGGGCAGTCCAAGAGACCCAGTACTTC. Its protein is CATSRDWWAVQETQYF. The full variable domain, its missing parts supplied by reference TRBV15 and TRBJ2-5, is DAMVIQNPRYQVTQFGKPVTLSCSQTLNHNVMYWYQQKSSQAPKLLFHYYDKDFNNEADTPDNFQSRRPNTSFCFLDIRSPGLGDTAMYLCATSRDWWAVQETQYFGPGTRLLVL.

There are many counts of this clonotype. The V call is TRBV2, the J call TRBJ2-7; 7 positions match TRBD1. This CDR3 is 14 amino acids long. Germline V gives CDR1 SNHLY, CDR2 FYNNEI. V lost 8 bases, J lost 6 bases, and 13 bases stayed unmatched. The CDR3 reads CASGRDRFYSEQYF. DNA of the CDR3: TGTGCCAGCGGACGGGACAGATTTTACTCCGAGCAGTACTTC.

CDR3 region: CASSSGVSEAFF. CDR3 nucleotide sequence: TGTGCCAGCAGCTCGGGGGTATCTGAAGCTTTCTTT. The V gene is TRBV7-2, the J gene TRBJ1-1, with D tentatively TRBD1 (5 bases). This CDR3 region has 12 residues. V gave up 4 bases and J gave up 6 bases, with 9 bases separating them. Germline V gives CDR1 SGHTA, CDR2 FQGNSA. Variable domain in full (rest from reference TRBV7-2 and TRBJ1-1): GAGVSQSPSNKVTEKGKDVELRCDPISGHTALYWYRQSLGQGLEFLIYFQGNSAPDKSGLPSDRFSAERTGGSVSTLTIQRTQQEDSAVYLCASSSGVSEAFFGQGTRLTVV.

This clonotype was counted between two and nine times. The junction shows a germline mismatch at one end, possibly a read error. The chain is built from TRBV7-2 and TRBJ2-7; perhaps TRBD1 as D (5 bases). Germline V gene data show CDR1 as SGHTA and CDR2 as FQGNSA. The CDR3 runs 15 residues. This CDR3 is CAGSLDRTLSYEQYF. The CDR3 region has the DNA TGTGCCGGCAGCTTAGATAGGACACTCTCCTACGAGCAGTACTTC.

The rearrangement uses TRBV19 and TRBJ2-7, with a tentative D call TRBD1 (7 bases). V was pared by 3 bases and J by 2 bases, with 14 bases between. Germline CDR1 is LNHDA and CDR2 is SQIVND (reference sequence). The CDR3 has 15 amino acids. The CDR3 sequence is CASSIVRGAAYEQYF. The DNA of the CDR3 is TGTGCCAGTAGTATTGTCAGGGGGGCGGCCTACGAGCAGTACTTC.